The 11 T cell receptor beta chains listed next were all sequenced from one sample in a study of blood T cells in healthy people across ages. It was with a sample-barcoded 5' primer and a J-beta primer mix that a second PCR of roughly 7 to 12 cycles was run. One entry per CDR3 protein, called by TCRdb with MiXCR from the 5' RACE reads. The sample includes hundreds of thousands of distinct CDR3 sequences, under 65% seen only once; the top ten take over 30%. The sequenced sample consisted of blood. These receptors were obtained from a man aged 55 to 70 in good health.

The chain is built from TRBV12-3 or TRBV12-4 and TRBJ2-6; D tentatively fits TRBD1 or TRBD2 (5 bases each). V lost 1 base and J lost 3, with 10 bases in between. The CDR3 totals 16 residues. This chain's CDR3 is CASSLGGAIGANVLTF. CDR3 bases: TGTGCCAGCAGTTTAGGAGGGGCAATTGGGGCCAACGTCCTGACTTTC.

This clonotype was found once. The V and J genes are TRBV5-1 and TRBJ2-1, with D unclear. The ends were cut back, 0 bases at V and 0 bases at J, with 13 bases in the middle. CDR1 and CDR2 from the germline V gene are SGHRS and YFSETQ. This CDR3 has 17 amino acids. The CDR3 spells CASSLEYGHGSYNEQFF. In nucleotides, the CDR3 is TGCGCCAGCAGCTTGGAATACGGTCATGGCTCCTACAATGAGCAGTTCTTC.

This clonotype was detected only a few times. V usage is TRBV7-9 and J usage is TRBJ2-5; TRBD2 matches 10 bases. V lost 5 bases, J lost 2 bases, and 8 bases stayed unmatched. Germline CDR1 is SEHNR and CDR2 is FQNEAQ (reference sequence). The CDR3 consists of 16 residues. The CDR3 bases are TGTGCCAGCAGCCTCATAGCGGGGGGACGGCAAGAGACCCAGTACTTC. Its translation: CASSLIAGGRQETQYF.

This clonotype was counted a single time. The chain recombines TRBV29-1 with TRBJ2-2, with 7 nucleotides matching TRBD2. CDR1 is SQVTM, CDR2 ANQGSEA, per germline. V was pared by 3 bases and J by 0 bases, with 4 bases of the junction left unmatched. The CDR3 extends over 15 amino acids. DNA for the CDR3: TGCAGCGTTGAGTCGGGGACTACGAACACCGGGGAGCTGTTTTTT. Translated: CSVESGTTNTGELFF.

This clonotype was observed a handful of times. The gene calls are TRBV7-2 and TRBJ2-1; 8 nucleotides match TRBD2. Germline V lookup: CDR1 SGHTA, CDR2 FQGNSA. The CDR3 contains 17 residues. V lost 1 base, J lost 5 bases, and 10 bases stayed unmatched. CDR3 bases: TGTGCCAGCAGCTTAGTTGGCGGGGGGAGGTCCAACAATGAGCAGTTCTTC. Encoded protein: CASSLVGGGRSNNEQFF. The complete variable domain, with remaining parts taken from reference TRBV7-2 and TRBJ2-1, reads GAGVSQSPSNKVTEKGKDVELRCDPISGHTALYWYRQSLGQGLEFLIYFQGNSAPDKSGLPSDRFSAERTGGSVSTLTIQRTQQEDSAVYLCASSLVGGGRSNNEQFFGPGTRLTVL.

The chain is built from TRBV6-5 and TRBJ2-5; D possibly corresponds to TRBD2 (5 bases). From germline, CDR1 is MNHEY and CDR2 SVGAGI. This CDR3 comprises 14 residues. Trimming removed 2 bases at V and 5 bases at J, with 12 bases between. CDR3 sequence: CASSYGVGGETQYF. The CDR3 bases are TGTGCCAGCAGTTACGGCGTGGGCGGGGAGACCCAGTACTTC.

There are many counts of this clonotype. The rearrangement joins TRBV12-3 or TRBV12-4 to TRBJ1-2, with a weak D call TRBD1 (5 bases). The CDR3 has 18 residues. The ends were cut back, 6 bases at V and 4 bases at J, with 27 bases in the middle. The CDR3 sequence is CASSPRRQGVSWSYGYTF. CDR3 in DNA: TGTGCCAGCAGCCCCCGAAGGCAGGGAGTTAGTTGGAGCTATGGCTACACCTTC.

J is TRBJ2-5 and V is TRBV5-1; 9 bases fit TRBD2. Losses at the gene ends were 0 bases for V and 3 bases for J; bases not matched to a gene: 9. Germline assignment: CDR1 SGHRS and CDR2 YFSETQ. The CDR3 totals 17 residues. The DNA for the CDR3 is TGCGCCAGCAGCTTGGCCCTAAGCGGGGGGCCAAAAGAGACCCAGTACTTC. Amino acids: CASSLALSGGPKETQYF.

In this sample, this clonotype turned up a few times. The chain links TRBV6-1 to TRBJ2-1, with 11 bases identical to TRBD1. The V and J ends lost 6 bases and 7 bases, in that order; junction bases with no gene match: 17. This CDR3 is built from 18 residues. Germline V lookup: CDR1 MNHNS, CDR2 SASEGT. The DNA of the CDR3 is TGTGCCAGCAGCAAACATTACGGTTCGGGGACAGGGGGAAATGAGCAGTTCTTC. Translation gives CASSKHYGSGTGGNEQFF.

This clonotype was seen once. This chain joins TRBV20-1 and TRBJ1-2; TRBD1 aligns across 8 bases. The germline V gene encodes CDR1 DFQATT and CDR2 SNEGSKA (reference sequence). The length of the CDR3 is 14 residues. With 1 base clipped from V and 4 bases from J, the junction kept 5 bases outside the gene matches. CDR3 region: CSARGEDRAYGYTF. Here the CDR3 DNA reads TGCAGTGCTAGAGGGGAGGACAGGGCCTATGGCTACACCTTC.

The chain uses TRBV7-6 and TRBJ2-7, with TRBD1 matching 8 bases. Germline V lookup: CDR1 SGHVS, CDR2 FNYEAQ. CDR3 length: 16 residues. V dropped 1 base and J dropped 4; count of bases not matched to a gene: 9. DNA for the CDR3: TGTGCCAGCAGCTTAGGAAGACAGGGGAGTCTTTACGAGCAGTACTTC. It is translated as CASSLGRQGSLYEQYF.